This record looks at one T cell receptor (beta chain) sequence and its context. Its antigen remains unidentified. Base qualities are not provided; no much larger clone lies one nucleotide away. The immunoSEQ Assay, a bias-controlled multiplex PCR, was used to amplify TCRbeta CDR3 regions from genomic DNA. Regarding the original processing steps: Nucleated cell counts per sample were estimated from amplification of reference gene primers within the assay. To quantify the absolute abundance of each unique TCRbeta CDR3 rearrangement, sequence reads were collapsed and filtered. For each sample, productive Simpson clonality was calculated as the square root of Simpson's diversity index over productive rearrangements. TCRdb provides this immuneACCESS table in a form limited to in-frame rearrangements. Some clones are lacking; in checked studies, under half of them reflect an unresolved V gene, and why the rest are absent is not known. Clonal size and the V and J genes are those of that table, whereas D and trimming came from the DNA. The sample table shows 40,000 to 45,000 clones, and 90% to 95% are seen once. The top ten clonotypes cover approximately 6% of the sample.

The collaborating institutions used their own protocols to collect whole blood in K2EDTA tubes. For TCRbeta analysis, collaborators shipped samples as frozen whole blood, isolated PBMCs, or DNA extracted from either of those sample types. This entry comes from a study of blood T cell repertoires in COVID-19 (dated by TCRdb to about 2020). Background for the entire study: Collaborator samples came from the United States, Italy and Spain and covered acute and convalescent phases of COVID-19. The prospective study material was composed of cDNA or gDNA derived from T cells, B-cell-depleted T cells, or PBMCs. Samples came from the ongoing ImmuneRACE study (first 160 participants) plus 1,254 subjects from 6 global collaborators. Where HLA class I and class II types were available, the types were taken from metadata supplied by the sample provider, not from assay-based typing. Nearly every sample came with metadata listing a de-identified subject ID, COVID-19 status, age in years and sex. The repertoires were released in a freely available public database meant as a resource for research on the immune response to SARS-CoV-2. The dataset comprised deeply sampled blood TCRbeta repertoires from subjects exposed to, actively infected with, or recovered from COVID-19. What the research found in general, with its limitations: The amount of clinical and demographic metadata varied by source and participant and was provided uncurated.

This TCR was recovered from a human donor in a cohort sampled during active COVID-19. What was sequenced was peripheral blood.

The CDR3 region reads CASSQTGVSYEQYF. The nucleotides read TGTGCCAGCAGCCAGACAGGGGTCTCCTACGAGCAGTACTTC. The chain couples TRBV6-2 or TRBV6-3 to TRBJ2-7; 8 bases in the junction line up with TRBD1. Looking up the germline V gene yields CDR1 MNHEY and CDR2 SVGEGT. The CDR3, from cysteine to phenylalanine, totals 14 residues. Only the CDR3 part of the read is kept: 42 bases, read in frame from the first base. At the junction V is shortened by 6 bases and J by 0 bases; bases outside the gene matches: 4.